Presented here are 23 T cell receptor beta chains from one specimen sequenced in a study of early T cells in non-severe SARS-CoV-2 infection. TCRdb independently ran MiXCR on the 5' RACE reads; one entry per CDR3 protein. The repertoire holds tens of thousands of distinct CDR3 sequences, with more than 9.5% as singletons. Material: whole blood, obtained at baseline. These receptors originate from an adult who was a healthcare worker with PCR-confirmed SARS-CoV-2 infection or an uninfected control (not recorded which).

This clonotype was picked up many times. The rearrangement links TRBV5-1 to TRBJ2-1, with 10 bases identical to TRBD1. V trimming: 4 bases; J trimming: 3 bases; junction bases outside the gene matches: 4. This CDR3 is built from 15 residues. Germline values: CDR1 SGHRS, CDR2 YFSETQ. The DNA of the CDR3 is TGCGCCAGCAGCGCCGGGACAGGGGTCTACAATGAGCAGTTCTTC. Translated: CASSAGTGVYNEQFF.

This clonotype was counted at least ten times. In DNA, the CDR3 is TGTGCCAGCAGTTACCGACTATTCACCGGGGAGCTGTTTTTT. It specifies CASSYRLFTGELFF. V is TRBV6-2 or TRBV6-3 and J is TRBJ2-2; D possibly corresponds to TRBD2 (5 bases). This CDR3 is 14 amino acids long. Per the germline V gene, CDR1 is MNHEY and CDR2 is SVGEGT. Deletions cut 2 bases from V and 4 bases from J, with 8 bases between.

This clonotype was observed at least ten times. V and J are TRBV20-1 and TRBJ2-1, with a tentative D call TRBD2 (5 bases). The CDR3 has 13 amino acids. Trimming shortened V by 6 bases and J by 5 bases, and 14 bases separated the two germline ends. Per the germline V gene, CDR1 is DFQATT and CDR2 is SNEGSKA (reference sequence). This chain's CDR3 is CSAPRGSDNEQFF. Written as DNA, the CDR3 is TGCAGTGCACCACGGGGTTCCGACAATGAGCAGTTCTTC.

This clonotype has only a few counts. This sequence joins TRBV11-2 and TRBJ1-1, with TRBD1 as a possible D gene (5 bases). Germline-derived CDR1 and CDR2 are SGHAT and FQNNGV. V lost 2 bases to trimming and J lost 1 base, with 11 bases between them. The CDR3 spans 15 residues. CDR3 DNA: TGTGCCAGCAGCTTATTAGGGGCGGAGAACACTGAAGCTTTCTTT. Translation: CASSLLGAENTEAFF.

Many counts were recorded for this clonotype. This chain uses TRBV5-1 with TRBJ2-3, with D unclear. The CDR3 has 13 amino acids. Trimming removed 4 bases from V and 4 bases from J, with 10 bases in between. CDR1 SGHRS and CDR2 YFSETQ come from the germline V gene. DNA of the CDR3: TGCGCCAGCAGCGACCCCTGGGCAGATACGCAGTATTTT. Translating it yields CASSDPWADTQYF. Full variable domain (outside the CDR3, taken from reference TRBV5-1 and TRBJ2-3): KAGVTQTPRYLIKTRGQQVTLSCSPISGHRSVSWYQQTPGQGLQFLFEYFSETQRNKGNFPGRFSGRQFSNSRSEMNVSTLELGDSALYLCASSDPWADTQYFGPGTRLTVL.

This clonotype was seen repeatedly, ten times or more. The V call is TRBV29-1, the J call TRBJ2-5; no reliable D call. The CDR3 has 13 residues. Germline CDR1 SQVTM, CDR2 ANQGSEA. CDR3 DNA sequence: TGCAGTGCCCAGTACGTGTACCAAGAGACCCAGTACTTC. It specifies CSAQYVYQETQYF.

The chain has TRBV7-2 and TRBJ2-1, with D hard to call. Germline V gene data show CDR1 as SGHTA and CDR2 as FQGNSA. Trimming pared 1 base from V and 2 bases from J, leaving 9 bases between. The CDR3 is 15 residues long. CDR3 DNA sequence: TGTGCCAGCAGCTTAGATGAACTACCCTACAATGAGCAGTTCTTC. Translating it yields CASSLDELPYNEQFF.

The rearrangement uses TRBV12-3 or TRBV12-4 and TRBJ1-4; D ambiguous. V lost 0 bases and J 4 bases, leaving 15 bases between the germline ends. The CDR3 length is 17 residues. CDR3 region: CASSLALSSEGNEKLFF. In nucleotides, the CDR3 is TGTGCCAGCAGTTTAGCGCTAAGCTCTGAGGGTAATGAAAAACTGTTTTTT.

This clonotype occurred many times. V gene TRBV3-1 combines with J gene TRBJ1-2; TRBD1 matches 9 bases. Germline CDR1 and CDR2: LGHDT and YNNKEL (reference sequence). The CDR3 is made up of 13 amino acids. Unmatched junction bases numbered 0, after V lost 3 bases and J lost 4 bases. The CDR3 loop reads CASSQGQGYGYTF. The DNA for the CDR3 is TGTGCCAGCAGCCAGGGACAGGGCTATGGCTACACCTTC.

CDR3 nucleotides: TGCGCCAGCAGCTCCGGGACCTTCACAGATACGCAGTATTTT. Encoded protein: CASSSGTFTDTQYF. The chain links TRBV5-1 to TRBJ2-3; tentatively, D is TRBD1 or TRBD2 (5 bases each). The CDR3 spans 14 residues. The germline V gene has CDR1 SGHRS and CDR2 YFSETQ. The ends were cut back, 3 bases at V and 2 bases at J, with 10 bases in the middle.

In this sample, this clonotype turned up many times. The chain uses TRBV20-1 and TRBJ2-3; 10 bases align to TRBD2. The CDR3 has 15 residues. The ends lost 5 bases at V and 1 base at J; junction bases unmatched: 6. Germline-derived CDR1 and CDR2 are DFQATT and SNEGSKA (reference sequence). CDR3 nucleotides: TGCAGTGCTGGTCGACTAGCGGGCCGCACAGATACGCAGTATTTT. Translation: CSAGRLAGRTDTQYF.

The gene calls are TRBV20-1 and TRBJ1-4; no reliable D call. Trimming left V 2 bases short and J 0 bases short, with 7 bases between. Germline V CDR1 and CDR2: DFQATT, SNEGSKA (reference sequence). CDR3 length: 14 residues. This CDR3 is CSARIVTTNEKLFF. The CDR3 DNA sequence: TGCAGTGCTAGAATTGTCACAACTAATGAAAAACTGTTTTTT.

This clonotype was seen repeatedly, ten times or more. This sequence joins TRBV7-3 and TRBJ2-2, with a tentative D call TRBD1 (6 bases). Trimming stripped 5 bases from V and 4 bases from J, with 14 bases between. CDR1 is SGHTA and CDR2 is FQGTGA in the germline V gene. The CDR3 runs to 15 residues. CDR3 in amino acids: CASSPEGVGTGELFF. The CDR3, as DNA: TGTGCCAGCAGCCCCGAGGGGGTTGGCACCGGGGAGCTGTTTTTT.

Only a few counts were recorded for this clonotype. The chain has TRBV12-3 or TRBV12-4 and TRBJ2-7, with TRBD1 matching over 9 bases. The CDR3 consists of 12 residues. V trimming: 6 bases; J trimming: 4 bases; junction bases outside the gene matches: 1. CDR3 DNA sequence: TGTGCCAGCAGGGACAGGGGATACGAGCAGTACTTC. Protein product: CASRDRGYEQYF.

The sample holds a few counts of this clonotype. The genes are TRBV5-8 and TRBJ2-2; 11 nucleotides line up with TRBD2. The CDR3 covers 17 residues. Trimming cost V 4 bases and J 7 bases; bases outside gene matches: 12. The V gene's germline CDR1 is SGHTS and CDR2 YDEGEE. The CDR3: CASSAGLAARAIGELFF. The DNA of the CDR3 is TGTGCCAGCAGCGCGGGACTAGCGGCGCGGGCTATCGGGGAGCTGTTTTTT.

This clonotype was counted between two and nine times. The chain is built from TRBV7-2 and TRBJ1-1; 11 bases are a match to TRBD1. The CDR3 runs to 15 residues. Germline CDR1 is SGHTA and CDR2 is FQGNSA. V was clipped by 1 base and J by 7 bases; unmatched bases: 5. CDR3 in amino acids: CASSLGGTGGDEAFF. The CDR3, as DNA: TGTGCCAGCAGCTTAGGCGGGACAGGGGGAGATGAAGCTTTCTTT.

Many counts were recorded for this clonotype. The chain combines TRBV2 with TRBJ2-1; no definite D call. V was cut by 4 bases and J by 8 bases, with 6 bases left in between. Germline V gives CDR1 SNHLY, CDR2 FYNNEI. The CDR3 runs 11 residues. The CDR3 DNA follows: TGTGCCAGCAGTGCCCTCTATGAGCAGTTCTTC. The encoded protein is CASSALYEQFF. The full variable domain, completed using reference TRBV2 and TRBJ2-1, is EPEVTQTPSHQVTQMGQEVILRCVPISNHLYFYWYRQILGQKVEFLVSFYNNEISEKSEIFDDQFSVERPDGSNFTLKIRSTKLEDSAMYFCASSALYEQFFGPGTRLTVL.

In its sample, this clonotype was seen many times. The rearrangement links TRBV5-1 to TRBJ2-2; D might be TRBD1 or TRBD2, each matching 5 bases. Germline CDR1 is SGHRS and CDR2 is YFSETQ. The length of the CDR3 is 14 residues. Trimming took off 0 bases at V and 4 bases at J, with 7 bases between the two ends. CDR3 DNA sequence: TGCGCCAGCAGCTTGGCAGGGACCACCGGGGAGCTGTTTTTT. Its protein product is CASSLAGTTGELFF.

The chain has TRBV7-9 and TRBJ2-3; D is possibly TRBD2 (5 bases). This CDR3 is built from 16 residues. V dropped 3 bases and J dropped 0 bases, with 13 bases sitting between them. Germline V gene sequence: CDR1 SEHNR, CDR2 FQNEAQ (reference sequence). CDR3 residues: CASSFWRATSTDTQYF. CDR3 nucleotides: TGTGCCAGCAGCTTCTGGCGGGCTACTAGCACAGATACGCAGTATTTT.

Ten or more counts support this clonotype. The chain carries TRBV4-3 and TRBJ2-2, with D unresolved. CDR1 is LGHNA, CDR2 YSLEER, per germline. The CDR3 sequence is 15 residues long. The germline V and J ends were trimmed by 4 bases and 3 bases, with 12 bases remaining between them. CDR3 region: CASSLKLPDTGELFF. The CDR3 DNA sequence: TGCGCCAGCAGCCTCAAACTCCCGGACACCGGGGAGCTGTTTTTT.

V gene TRBV11-3 combines with J gene TRBJ2-1; the match to TRBD1 covers 9 bases. Looked up from germline, CDR1 is SGHNT and CDR2 is YENEEA. The CDR3 contains 15 residues. Trimming cost V 5 bases and J 0 bases; bases outside gene matches: 2. The CDR3, as DNA: TGTGCCAGCAGCACGGACAGGGGCTCCTACAATGAGCAGTTCTTC. Translating it yields CASSTDRGSYNEQFF.

This clonotype was seen only a few times. J is TRBJ2-3 and V is TRBV29-1; 11 positions match TRBD1. J lost 6 bases, V lost 6 bases, and 11 bases had no gene match. Germline assignment: CDR1 SQVTM and CDR2 ANQGSEA. The CDR3 spans 15 residues. The CDR3 region is CSVSGTGGLSDTQYF. In DNA, the CDR3 is TGCAGCGTCTCCGGGACAGGGGGATTATCGGATACGCAGTATTTT.

The chain has TRBV5-1 and TRBJ1-1; 8 nucleotides align to TRBD1. The V and J ends lost 6 bases and 4 bases, in that order; junction bases with no gene match: 11. Germline V gene sequence: CDR1 SGHRS, CDR2 YFSETQ. The CDR3 runs 15 residues. CDR3: CASNQMQGARTEAFF. DNA of the CDR3: TGCGCCAGCAACCAAATGCAGGGGGCGCGCACTGAAGCTTTCTTT.